This TCR beta chain is drawn from a study of blood T cell repertoires in COVID-19. Repertoires were generated with immunoSEQ multiplex PCR, while TCRdb's copy carries only in-frame clones and drops some. The sample shows roughly 350,000 clones, roughly 90% of them seen only once. Recruits, aged roughly 18 to 100 years, lived in 20 to 30 US areas. The germline CDR1 and CDR2 sequences are MGHRA and YSYEKL. This CDR3 spans 14 amino acids. J was trimmed by 4 bases and V by 4 bases; bases with no gene match: 5. The genes are TRBV4-1 and TRBJ1-2; 8 bases are a match to TRBD1. The TCR sequence derives from a woman under 40 who had recovered from COVID-19. The sample was PBMCs or T cells enriched from blood (not recorded which). The CDR3 DNA sequence: TGCGCCAGCAGCCCCAGAGACAGGGGCTATGGCTACACCTTC. It yields the protein CASSPRDRGYGYTF.